This passage covers 28 T cell receptor beta chains from one sample sequenced in a study of tumor and adjacent non-tumor tissue in lung cancer. A modified ARM-PCR protocol with three rounds of nested PCR amplified TCRbeta. MiXCR, run by TCRdb on the multiplex PCR reads, gives a single entry per CDR3 protein. The table includes tens of thousands of distinct CDR3 sequences, less than 70% detected once. This sample's RNA came from whole unsorted tissue. Distant lung tissue was collected more than 3 cm away from the tumor edge. Sequences were obtained from distant non-tumor lung tissue. These receptors were obtained from a woman in her 70s with non-small cell lung cancer.

V is TRBV6-5 and J is TRBJ1-2; a weak D match, TRBD1 (6 bases). Germline CDR1 and CDR2: MNHEY and SVGAGI. The CDR3 extends over 19 amino acids. V dropped 0 bases and J dropped 3 bases, with 23 bases sitting between them. The CDR3: CASSYSTGTNSGWDYGYTF. DNA for the CDR3: TGTGCCAGCAGTTACTCGACCGGGACAAATTCTGGTTGGGACTATGGCTACACCTTC.

For this clonotype: It is likely a read error, because the conserved phenylalanine at the end of the CDR3 is missing. The rearrangement uses TRBV12-3 or TRBV12-4 and TRBJ1-1; D unresolved. The CDR3 loop spans 13 amino acids. The DNA for the CDR3 is TGTGCCAGTAGTTCACGGACGAACACTGAAGCTTTCTCT. Encoded protein: CASSSRTNTEAFS.

Concerning this clonotype itself: The junction and the germline gene differ at one end; a read error may be behind it. The chain uses TRBV28 and TRBJ1-2, with TRBD1 matching 7 bases. The CDR3 length is 14 residues. Germline V gives CDR1 MDHEN, CDR2 SYDVKM. Written as DNA, the CDR3 is TGTGCCAGAAGTTCCGACAGGGCCGGATATGGCTACACCTTC. Translated, it gives CARSSDRAGYGYTF.

For this clonotype: One end of the junction varies from germline; a read error may be responsible. This chain links TRBV29-1 with TRBJ2-7; D unresolved. Germline CDR1 reads SQVTM; CDR2 reads ANQGSEA. The CDR3 has 14 amino acids. The CDR3 nucleotides read TGCGGCGTTGGTACGGCGGTGGGTTATTACGAGCAGTACTTC. Its translation is CGVGTAVGYYEQYF.

About this clonotype itself: One end of the junction fails to match germline, which may point to a read error. The genes are TRBV11-3 and TRBJ2-3, with 13 positions matching TRBD2. This CDR3 comprises 15 residues. The germline V gene has CDR1 SGHNT and CDR2 YENEEA. CDR3 in amino acids: CVSSLGGLAGVTQYF. CDR3 DNA sequence: TGTGTCAGCAGCTTAGGTGGACTAGCGGGAGTTACGCAGTATTTT.

The table lists this clonotype with many counts. J is TRBJ2-2 and V is TRBV4-2; D gene unclear. The CDR3 totals 16 residues. The ends were cut back, 0 bases at V and 5 bases at J, with 13 bases in the middle. CDR1 and CDR2 from the germline V gene are LGHNA and YNFKEQ. CDR3 DNA: TGTGCCAGCAGCCAAGAGGAGTCCCTTGAAACCGGGGAGCTGTTTTTT. It specifies CASSQEESLETGELFF.

With respect to this clonotype: Given the absence of the conserved phenylalanine or tryptophan at the CDR3 end, a read error is likely. The rearrangement uses TRBV7-9 and TRBJ1-2, with a weak D call TRBD1 (6 bases). Looked up from germline, CDR1 is SEHNR and CDR2 is FQNEAQ (reference sequence). The CDR3 length is 14 residues. The CDR3 DNA follows: TGTGCCAGCTGCTTAGCGGGGGCCAGCTATGGCTACACCTCC. This encodes CASCLAGASYGYTS.

The chain carries TRBV5-1 and TRBJ2-1; 9 positions agree with TRBD1. CDR1 is SGHRS and CDR2 is YFSETQ in the germline V gene. CDR3 length: 16 amino acids. Trimming at V came to 4 bases and at J to 6 bases, leaving 11 bases not matched to a gene. This CDR3 is CASSLETGGSVNEQFF. The DNA for the CDR3 is TGCGCCAGCAGCCTAGAGACAGGGGGTTCGGTCAATGAGCAGTTCTTC.

Points on this clonotype: A junction end diverges from the germline sequence, so it may reflect a read error. The CDR3 DNA reads as TGTGCCAGCACTTCCGGACAGCGCTATGGCTACACTTTC. Its protein product is CASTSGQRYGYTF. The chain couples TRBV12-3 or TRBV12-4 to TRBJ1-2, with a possible D match to TRBD1 (6 bases). This CDR3 is built from 13 residues.

Remarks on this clonotype: One end of the junction does not line up with germline, which may come from a read error. V usage is TRBV5-5 and J usage is TRBJ1-5; D is possibly TRBD1 (5 bases). The CDR3 spans 15 residues. Per the germline V gene, CDR1 is SGHKS and CDR2 is YYEKEE (reference sequence). Here the CDR3 reads CARSSDMARGQPQHF. The CDR3 DNA reads TGTGCCCGCAGCTCGGACATGGCGAGGGGTCAGCCCCAGCATTTT.

This clonotype was recorded once. The conserved final phenylalanine or tryptophan is absent from the CDR3, which likely points to a read error. The rearrangement links TRBV25-1 to TRBJ1-4; D is perhaps TRBD1 (5 bases). Trimming removed 6 bases from V and 7 bases from J, with 27 bases in between. The V gene's germline CDR1 is MGHDK and CDR2 SYGVNS. The CDR3 runs to 18 residues. CDR3 amino acids: CASSSRRGASHSGEKLFL. The CDR3, as DNA: TGTGCCAGCAGCTCGCGCCGTGGGGCCTCGCACAGTGGTGAAAAACTGTTTCTT.

A note on this clonotype: Without the conserved terminal phenylalanine or tryptophan, this CDR3 likely stems from a read error. The chain uses TRBV10-3 and TRBJ2-2, with 8 bases that match TRBD1. In germline, CDR1 is ENHRY, CDR2 SYGVKD. This CDR3 is 16 amino acids long. V lost 3 bases to trimming and J lost 5 bases; unmatched junction nucleotides: 8. This CDR3 is CAISDTGGARTGELFS. The CDR3 nucleotides read TGTGCCATCAGTGATACAGGGGGTGCCCGGACCGGGGAGCTGTTTTCT.

This clonotype turned up a few times. The final CDR3 position lacks the conserved phenylalanine or tryptophan, pointing to a likely read error. The chain recombines TRBV11-3 with TRBJ2-7; D ambiguous. The CDR3 is made up of 13 amino acids. Germline V CDR1 and CDR2: SGHNT, YENEEA. The CDR3 sequence: CASRSYGRSQQYL. In nucleotides, the CDR3 is TGTGCTAGCAGATCCTACGGACGGTCCCAGCAGTACTTA.

V and J are TRBV11-2 and TRBJ2-1; 10 positions match TRBD2. Trimming at V came to 0 bases and at J to 5 bases, leaving 7 bases not matched to a gene. The germline CDR1 and CDR2 sequences are SGHAT and FQNNGV. The CDR3 contains 17 residues. The CDR3 region has the DNA TGTGCCAGCAGCTTAGATCTGCTAGCGGGAGCCCACAATGAGCAGTTCTTC. The encoded protein is CASSLDLLAGAHNEQFF.

V gene TRBV29-1 combines with J gene TRBJ1-4, with 10 bases matching TRBD1. This CDR3 spans 13 amino acids. Germline V CDR1 and CDR2: SQVTM, ANQGSEA. In DNA form, the CDR3 reads TGCGTCGGACAGGGGGGGACTAATGAAAAACTGTTTTTT. It codes for CVGQGGTNEKLFF. The full variable domain, with the rest looked up from reference TRBV29-1 and TRBJ1-4, is SAVISQKPSRDICQRGTSLTIQCQVDSQVTMMFWYRQQPGQSLTLIATANQGSEATYESGFVIDKFPISRPNLTFSTLTVSNMSPEDSSIYLCVGQGGTNEKLFFGSGTQLSVL.

This clonotype was recorded a few times. This chain joins TRBV20-1 and TRBJ2-3, with TRBD2 matching over 13 bases. Germline trimming cut 4 bases from V and 4 bases from J; bases unmatched to any gene: 17. Germline V gene data show CDR1 as DFQATT and CDR2 as SNEGSKA (reference sequence). This CDR3 has 19 residues. CDR3 sequence (DNA): TGCAGTGCTACCTTAACTAGCGGGAGGGATCTAGTTGAAGCAGATACGCAGTATTTT. Translation gives CSATLTSGRDLVEADTQYF.

Concerning this clonotype: A junction boundary mismatches the germline segment, possibly from a read error. The chain has TRBV11-1 and TRBJ2-7; tentatively, D is TRBD1 (5 bases). The CDR3 sequence is 14 residues long. The germline gives CDR1 SGHAT, CDR2 FQDESV (reference sequence). The CDR3 DNA reads as TGTGCCAACAGCTTAGAGGCAGACAGCCACGAGCAATACTTC. Protein sequence: CANSLEADSHEQYF.

The gene calls are TRBV7-9 and TRBJ1-3; unclear D gene. Germline loops: CDR1 SEHNR, CDR2 FQNEAQ (reference sequence). This CDR3 spans 14 amino acids. Between the trimmed V and J ends, which lost 7 bases and 4 bases, there was a span of 14 bases. CDR3 sequence: CASNFNRAGNTIYF. The CDR3 DNA reads as TGTGCCAGCAACTTTAATAGGGCCGGAAACACCATATATTTT. Full variable domain (rest looked up from reference TRBV7-9 and TRBJ1-3): DTGVSQNPRHKITKRGQNVTFRCDPISEHNRLYWYRQTLGQGPEFLTYFQNEAQLEKSRLLSDRFSAERPKGSFSTLEIQRTEQGDSAMYLCASNFNRAGNTIYFGEGSWLTVV.

Comments on this clonotype: The junction departs from the called germline gene at one end, perhaps through a read error. This rearrangement joins TRBV11-3 to TRBJ2-2; D is unclear. CDR3 length: 17 residues. Per germline, CDR1 SGHNT and CDR2 YENEEA. The CDR3: CASSPHQSTSSTGELFF. CDR3 DNA: TGTGCTAGCAGCCCCCATCAGTCGACATCGAGCACCGGGGAGCTGTTTTTT.

The chain carries TRBV7-9 and TRBJ2-7; possible D gene TRBD1, 5 bases. The V gene's germline CDR1 is SEHNR and CDR2 FQNEAQ (reference sequence). Trimming stripped 3 bases from V and 6 bases from J, with 12 bases between. CDR3 length equals 13 residues. CDR3 DNA: TGTGCCAGCAGCTTCCCAAGGGGCTGCGAGCAGTACTTC. Translated: CASSFPRGCEQYF.

With respect to this clonotype: A much larger clone differs by one base, so this may be a read error. The chain uses TRBV2 and TRBJ1-5; 8 bases are shared with TRBD1. The CDR3 totals 15 residues. Germline CDR1 reads SNHLY; CDR2 reads FYNNEI. The CDR3 nucleotides are TGTACCAGCAGTGTTAGTCAGGGGGCGAATCAGCCCCAGCATTTT. This translates into CTSSVSQGANQPQHF.

This clonotype was recorded a few times. A read error is possible here, since a much larger clone lies one base away. The chain joins TRBV24-1 to TRBJ1-3; D call uncertain. The CDR3 extends over 16 amino acids. V was trimmed by 4 bases and J by 0 bases, leaving 12 bases between them. Germline values: CDR1 KGHDR, CDR2 SFDVKD. The CDR3 DNA follows: TGTGCCACCAGTGAGGAAGCCGGAACCTCTGGAAACACCATATATTTT. Residues: CATSEEAGTSGNTIYF.

A word on this clonotype: One end of the junction is discordant with germline, which a read error may explain. This chain joins TRBV28 and TRBJ2-4; 11 bases map to TRBD1. Germline V gene sequence: CDR1 MDHEN, CDR2 SYDVKM. This CDR3 spans 16 amino acids. The CDR3 region is CASRPEDRGLRYIQWF. The CDR3 DNA reads TGTGCCAGCAGACCCGAGGACAGGGGGCTAAGGTACATTCAGTGGTTC.

Comment on this clonotype: This likely comes from a read error, as the CDR3 has no conserved phenylalanine or tryptophan at its end. This chain links TRBV6-1 with TRBJ2-1, with TRBD2 identical over 12 bases. This CDR3 spans 15 amino acids. Germline V gene sequence: CDR1 MNHNS, CDR2 SASEGT. The CDR3 sequence: CTSAVLAGGWNEQFS. CDR3 in DNA: TGTACCAGCGCCGTACTAGCGGGAGGTTGGAATGAGCAGTTCTCC.

The sample holds a few counts of this clonotype. The chain is built from TRBV11-2 and TRBJ2-3; the match to TRBD2 covers 11 bases. The CDR3 covers 15 residues. Germline-derived CDR1 and CDR2 are SGHAT and FQNNGV. Trimming cost V 1 base and J 4 bases; bases outside gene matches: 1. CDR3 protein: CASSLVAGGPDTQYF. In DNA, the CDR3 is TGTGCCAGCAGCTTAGTAGCGGGGGGGCCAGATACGCAGTATTTT. The complete variable domain, with remaining parts taken from reference TRBV11-2 and TRBJ2-3, reads EAGVAQSPRYKIIEKRQSVAFWCNPISGHATLYWYQQILGQGPKLLIQFQNNGVVDDSQLPKDRFSAERLKGVDSTLKIQPAKLEDSAVYLCASSLVAGGPDTQYFGPGTRLTVL.

Ten or more counts support this clonotype. The V and J genes are TRBV28 and TRBJ2-1, with D possibly called TRBD1 or TRBD2 (6 bases each). The germline V and J ends were trimmed by 4 bases and 7 bases, with 11 bases remaining between them. Germline V gene sequence: CDR1 MDHEN, CDR2 SYDVKM. This CDR3 is built from 13 residues. In DNA form, the CDR3 reads TGTGCCAGCAGTTGGGGGGCGGGAAATGAGCAGTTCTTC. As protein: CASSWGAGNEQFF.

This clonotype showed up just once. The chain employs TRBV23-1 and TRBJ2-3; D remains unclear. TRBV23-1 is flagged as an ORF with uncertain function. Trimming pared 4 bases from V and 0 bases from J, leaving 8 bases between. The CDR3 runs 14 residues. The CDR3 DNA is TGCGCCAGCAGTCTACTCGGAAGCACAGATACGCAGTATTTT. Translating gives CASSLLGSTDTQYF.

Concerning this clonotype itself: The conserved final phenylalanine or tryptophan is absent from the CDR3, which likely points to a read error. It is unclear where the CDR3 begins or ends on the DNA, so no DNA is shown, and the CDR3 is as TCRdb lists it. The J gene is TRBJ2-4, the V gene TRBV6-5; whether TRBD1, the table's D call, matches the DNA was not checked. Germline assignment: CDR1 MNHEY and CDR2 SVGAGI. The length of the CDR3 is 18 amino acids, counting both ends. The CDR3 region is CASRVGLTSVGDQNIHYI.